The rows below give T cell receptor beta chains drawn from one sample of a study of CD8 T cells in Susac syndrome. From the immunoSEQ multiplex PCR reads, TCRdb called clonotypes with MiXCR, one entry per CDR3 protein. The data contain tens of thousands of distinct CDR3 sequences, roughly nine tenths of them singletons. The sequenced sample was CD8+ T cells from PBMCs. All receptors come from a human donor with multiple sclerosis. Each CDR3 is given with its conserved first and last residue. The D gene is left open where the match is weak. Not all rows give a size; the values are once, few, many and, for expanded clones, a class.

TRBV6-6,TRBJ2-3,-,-,TGTGCCAGCAGCATGGGGGGTGGAACGGGCGCAGATACGCAGTATTTT,CASSMGGGTGADTQYF
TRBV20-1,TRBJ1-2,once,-,TGCAGTGCTAGAGCGCCGGGACACCGCTATGGCTACACCTTC,CSARAPGHRYGYTF
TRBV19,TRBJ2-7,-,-,TGTGCCAGTAGTATTCTCGAAGGGGGCGAGCAGTACTTC,CASSILEGGEQYF
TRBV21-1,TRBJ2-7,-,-,TGTGCCAGCAGCAAATCTACGGAGTTAGGGACAGGGCCGTACGAGCAGTACTTC,CASSKSTELGTGPYEQYF
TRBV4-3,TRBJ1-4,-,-,TGCGCCAGCAGCCAACAGCCAGGGGCTGGCGAGGGAAAACTGTTTTTT,CASSQQPGAGEGKLFF
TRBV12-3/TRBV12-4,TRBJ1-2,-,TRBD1,TGTGCCAGCAGTTCCCCCGACAGGGGTGGCTACACCTTC,CASSSPDRGGYTF
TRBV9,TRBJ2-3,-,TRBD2,TGTGCCAGCAGCGGAGGGACTACTAGCACAGATACGCAGTATTTT,CASSGGTTSTDTQYF
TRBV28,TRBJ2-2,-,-,TGTGCCAGCAGCATCTTCCAGGGAACCGGGGAGCTGTTTTTT,CASSIFQGTGELFF
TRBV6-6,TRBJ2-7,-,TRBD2,TGTGCCAGCAGTGCGACGAGCGGGGGGCGTCCCGAGCAGTACTTC,CASSATSGGRPEQYF
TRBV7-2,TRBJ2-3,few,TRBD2,TGTGCCAGCAGCTCTAGCCCCGCGGGAGGGGGGTTCACAGATACGCAGTATTTT,CASSSSPAGGGFTDTQYF
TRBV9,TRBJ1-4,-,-,TGTGCCAGCAGCGGGTCCGGGACACCTAATGAAAAACTGTTTTTT,CASSGSGTPNEKLFF
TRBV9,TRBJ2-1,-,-,TGTGCCAGCAGCCCCTGGGGTAGCTCCTACAATGAGCAGTTCTTC,CASSPWGSSYNEQFF
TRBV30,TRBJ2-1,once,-,TGTGCCTGGAGTCCCTCGCGGAACAATGAGCAGTTCTTC,CAWSPSRNNEQFF
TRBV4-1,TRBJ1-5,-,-,TGCGCCAGCAGTCCAAGATATTTGGGGAATCAGCCCCAGCATTTT,CASSPRYLGNQPQHF
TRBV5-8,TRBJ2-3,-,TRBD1,TGTGCCAGCAGCTTGCCGGACAGGGGCGCGGATACGCAGTATTTT,CASSLPDRGADTQYF
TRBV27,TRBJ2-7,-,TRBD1,TGTGCCAGCAGTTCCACCCTCGGGACAGGGTGGTACGAGCAGTACTTC,CASSSTLGTGWYEQYF
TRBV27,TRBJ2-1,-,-,TGTGCCAGCAGTTTATCGGGGGCCTGGGGATTCAATGAGCAGTTCTTC,CASSLSGAWGFNEQFF
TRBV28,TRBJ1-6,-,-,TGTGCCAGCAGTTCCTCTTTGAGGGTTCTTAGTTCACCCCTCCACTTT,CASSSSLRVLSSPLHF
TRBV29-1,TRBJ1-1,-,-,TGCAGCGTGACAGGCTGGGACACTGAAGCTTTCTTT,CSVTGWDTEAFF
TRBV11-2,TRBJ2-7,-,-,TGTGCCAGCAGCTCTATGGGAATACAGGTCCGACCTACCTACGAGCAGTACTTC,CASSSMGIQVRPTYEQYF
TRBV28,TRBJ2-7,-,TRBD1,TGTGCCAGCAGTCCTCAACCGCGGACAGGGCCTCGGTACGAGCAGTACTTC,CASSPQPRTGPRYEQYF
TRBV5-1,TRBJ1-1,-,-,TGCGCCAGCAGCTTGGAGTGGGGACGGATAATGAACACTGAAGCTTTCTTT,CASSLEWGRIMNTEAFF
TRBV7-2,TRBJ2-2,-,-,TGTGCCAGCAGCTTAGGGGGAGTCACAGGGACCTATGGGGACGGGGAGCTGTTTTTT,CASSLGGVTGTYGDGELFF
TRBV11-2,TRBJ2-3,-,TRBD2,TGTGCCAGCAGCTTGCCCAGCGGGGGATTCACAGATACGCAGTATTTT,CASSLPSGGFTDTQYF
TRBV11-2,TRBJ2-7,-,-,TGTGCCAGCAGCTTAGTACAGCGAACCTACGAGCAGTACTTC,CASSLVQRTYEQYF
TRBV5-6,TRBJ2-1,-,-,TGTGCCAGCAGCCCGGACACTGGAATGAGAAATGAGCAGTTCTTC,CASSPDTGMRNEQFF
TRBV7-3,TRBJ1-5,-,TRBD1,TGTGCCAGCAGCTTGGGACAGGGCGATCCCCAGCATTTT,CASSLGQGDPQHF
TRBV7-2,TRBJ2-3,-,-,TGTGCCAGCAGCTTACCTGGAGGGGGGAGAGCGGATACGCAGTATTTT,CASSLPGGGRADTQYF
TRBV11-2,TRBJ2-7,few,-,TGTGCCAGCAGTCCACCAGGGACCTACGAGCAGTACTTC,CASSPPGTYEQYF
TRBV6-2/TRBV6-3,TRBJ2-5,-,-,TGTGCCAGCACCCCTCGCCCGGAAGGAGAGACCCAGTACTTC,CASTPRPEGETQYF
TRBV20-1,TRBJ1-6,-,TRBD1,TGCAGTGCTAGAGATCTGCGACAGGGGGATAATTCACCCCTCCACTTT,CSARDLRQGDNSPLHF
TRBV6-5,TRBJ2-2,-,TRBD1,TGTGCCAGCAGTTACTCGGACAGGGCCACCGGGGAGCTGTTTTTT,CASSYSDRATGELFF
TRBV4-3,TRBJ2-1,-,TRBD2,TGCGCCAGCAGCCAAGATAGGGGCGGGAGGGCCGAGTTCTTC,CASSQDRGGRAEFF
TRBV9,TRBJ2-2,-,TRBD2,TGTGCCAGCAGCCCCCCGTTGGGGAGGGCCGGGGAGCTGTTTTTT,CASSPPLGRAGELFF
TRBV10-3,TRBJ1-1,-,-,TGTGCCATCAGTGAGGTGAACACTGAAGCTTTCTTT,CAISEVNTEAFF
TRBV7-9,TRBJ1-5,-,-,TGTGCCAGCAGCAAAGACGGAATCAATCAGCCCCAGCATTTT,CASSKDGINQPQHF
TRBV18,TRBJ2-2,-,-,TGTGCCAGCTCACCACCTTATCCGACTCAGCCCAACACCGGGGAGCTGTTTTTT,CASSPPYPTQPNTGELFF
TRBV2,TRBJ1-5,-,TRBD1,TGTGCCAGCAGTGATTTGACAGGGAGTAAGATCAATCAGCCCCAGCATTTT,CASSDLTGSKINQPQHF
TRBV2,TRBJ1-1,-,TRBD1,TGTGCCAGCCGACAGGGGACCACTGAAGCTTTCTTT,CASRQGTTEAFF
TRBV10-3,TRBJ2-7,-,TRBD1,TGTGCCATCAGTGAGTCTGGGACAGGGGAATGGGGCCAGCCTTACGAGCAGTACTTC,CAISESGTGEWGQPYEQYF
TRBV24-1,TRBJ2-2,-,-,TGTGCCACCAGTGAGGTGACAGGGAACACCGGGGAGCTGTTTTTT,CATSEVTGNTGELFF
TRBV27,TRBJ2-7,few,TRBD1,TGTGCCAGCAGTTCCCGACAGGGATCCTACGAGCAGTACTTC,CASSSRQGSYEQYF
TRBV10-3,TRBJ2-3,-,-,TGTGCCATCAGTGACGCAGGACTCAGCACAGATACGCAGTATTTT,CAISDAGLSTDTQYF
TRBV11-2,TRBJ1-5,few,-,TGTGCCAGCAGCCCATCAGGGCCCAATCAGCCCCAGCATTTT,CASSPSGPNQPQHF
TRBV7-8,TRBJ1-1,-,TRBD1,TGTGCCAGCAGCCCACAGGGGGTGTATAATGAAGCTTTCTTT,CASSPQGVYNEAFF
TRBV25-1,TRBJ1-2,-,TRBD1,TGTGCCAGCAGTGCGAGGGGGGACAGGCCCCTTTATGGCTACACCTTC,CASSARGDRPLYGYTF
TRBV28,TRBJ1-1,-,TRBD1,TGTGCCAGCAGTTGGGCGCAAGGGGGCCCGTTGAACACTGAAGCTTTCTTT,CASSWAQGGPLNTEAFF
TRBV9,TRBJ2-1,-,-,TGTGCCAGCAGCGTTTCAGGGGACAATGAGCAGTTCTTC,CASSVSGDNEQFF
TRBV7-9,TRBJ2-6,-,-,TGTGCCAGCAGCTTAGGGGTGGCGGGGGCCAACGTCCTGACTTTC,CASSLGVAGANVLTF